A single T cell receptor (beta chain) is shown here with its context. Its antigen is undetermined. The CDR3 has 16 residues. V lost 0 bases, J lost 6 bases, and 4 bases stayed unmatched. The germline V gene encodes CDR1 LGHNA and CDR2 YNFKEQ. The data stem from a study of cytomegalovirus exposure and HLA in healthy donors. Overall study: Membership in the Caucasian-associated ancestry cluster was found for around 85% of nearly 400 genotyped donors.

Despite likely unrecorded immune exposures, the donors were nominally healthy at the time of sampling. The PCR used 60 Vbeta and 13 Jbeta primers. Here immunoSEQ multiplex PCR was the method, and the copy in TCRdb shows in-frame clones only, minus some. The sample has about 150,000 clones; 80% to 85% are singletons. Points from the study as a whole: With high specificity and sensitivity, the classifier reportedly diagnosed cytomegalovirus status. Later analysis associated a missense DCLRE1C variant with TCR beta V- and J-gene trimming.

The sequencing input was PBMCs. This chain joins TRBV4-2 and TRBJ2-1, with 11 bases lining up with TRBD2. The source is a woman aged 25 to 39 in good health and CMV-seronegative. CDR3 in DNA: TGTGCCAGCAGCCAAGATAGCGGGAGGGCGTCCAATGAGCAGTTCTTC. Protein: CASSQDSGRASNEQFF.